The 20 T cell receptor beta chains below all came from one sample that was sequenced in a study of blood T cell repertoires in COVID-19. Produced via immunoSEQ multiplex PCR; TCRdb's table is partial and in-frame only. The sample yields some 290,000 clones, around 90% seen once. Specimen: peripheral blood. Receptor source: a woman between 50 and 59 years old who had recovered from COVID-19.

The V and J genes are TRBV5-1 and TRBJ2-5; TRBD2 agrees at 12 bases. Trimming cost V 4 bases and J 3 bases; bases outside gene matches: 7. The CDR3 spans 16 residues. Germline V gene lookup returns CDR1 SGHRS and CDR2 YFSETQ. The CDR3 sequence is CASSGTSGRPEETQYF. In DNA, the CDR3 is TGCGCCAGCAGCGGAACTAGCGGGAGGCCCGAAGAGACCCAGTACTTC.

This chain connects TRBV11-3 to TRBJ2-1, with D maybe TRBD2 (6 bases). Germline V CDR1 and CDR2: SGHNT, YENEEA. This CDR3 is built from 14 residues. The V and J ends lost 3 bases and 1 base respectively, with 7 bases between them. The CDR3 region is CASSLRGSYNEQFF. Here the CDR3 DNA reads TGTGCCAGCAGCTTGCGGGGATCCTACAATGAGCAGTTCTTC.

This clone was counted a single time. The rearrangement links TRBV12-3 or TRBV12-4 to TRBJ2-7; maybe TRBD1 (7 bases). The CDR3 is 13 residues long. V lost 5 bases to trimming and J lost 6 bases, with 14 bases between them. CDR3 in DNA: TGTGCCAGCAGTACTAACAGGGGAGGCGAGCAGTACTTC. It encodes CASSTNRGGEQYF.

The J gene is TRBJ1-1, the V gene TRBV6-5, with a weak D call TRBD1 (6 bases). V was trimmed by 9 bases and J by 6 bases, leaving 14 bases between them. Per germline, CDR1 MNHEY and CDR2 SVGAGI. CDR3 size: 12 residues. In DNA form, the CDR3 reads TGTGCCAGTATACAGGGTGCTCCTGAAGCTTTCTTT. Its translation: CASIQGAPEAFF.

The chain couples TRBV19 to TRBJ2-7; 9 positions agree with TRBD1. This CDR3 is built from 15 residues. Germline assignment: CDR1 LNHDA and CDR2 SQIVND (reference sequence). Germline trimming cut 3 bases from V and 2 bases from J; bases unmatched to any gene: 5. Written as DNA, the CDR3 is TGTGCCAGTAGTATGTCTGGGACAGGGCCCTACGAGCAGTACTTC. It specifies CASSMSGTGPYEQYF.

The chain's CDR3 is CASSLEGAREQFF. In DNA form, the CDR3 reads TGTGCCAGCAGCCTCGAGGGCGCCCGTGAGCAGTTCTTC. The chain links TRBV7-9 to TRBJ2-1, with D maybe TRBD2 (5 bases). V was cut by 5 bases and J by 9 bases, with 14 bases left in between. This CDR3 has 13 residues. CDR1 is SEHNR and CDR2 is FQNEAQ in the germline V gene (reference sequence).

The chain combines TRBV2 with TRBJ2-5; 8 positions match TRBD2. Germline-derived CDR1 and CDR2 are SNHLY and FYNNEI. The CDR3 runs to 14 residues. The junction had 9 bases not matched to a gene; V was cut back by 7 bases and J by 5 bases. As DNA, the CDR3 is TGTGCCAGCATCCCTCGGGGGGGCTTGGAGACCCAGTACTTC. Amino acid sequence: CASIPRGGLETQYF.

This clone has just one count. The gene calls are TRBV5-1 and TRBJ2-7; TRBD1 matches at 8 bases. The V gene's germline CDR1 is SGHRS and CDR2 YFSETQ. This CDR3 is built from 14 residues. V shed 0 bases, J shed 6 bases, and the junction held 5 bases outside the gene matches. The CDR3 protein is CASSLGQGTGEQYF. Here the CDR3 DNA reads TGCGCCAGCAGCTTGGGACAGGGGACAGGCGAGCAGTACTTC.

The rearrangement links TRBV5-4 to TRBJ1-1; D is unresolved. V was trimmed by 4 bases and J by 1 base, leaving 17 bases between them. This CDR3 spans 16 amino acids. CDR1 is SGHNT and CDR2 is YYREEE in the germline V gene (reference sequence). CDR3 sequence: CASSGKRGLGNTEAFF. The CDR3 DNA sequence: TGTGCCAGCAGCGGAAAACGGGGTTTAGGGAACACTGAAGCTTTCTTT.

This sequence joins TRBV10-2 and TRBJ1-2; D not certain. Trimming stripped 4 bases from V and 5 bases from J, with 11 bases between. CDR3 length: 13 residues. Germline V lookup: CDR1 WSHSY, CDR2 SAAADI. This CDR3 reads CASSGSGSYGYTF. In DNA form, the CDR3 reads TGCGCCAGCAGTGGGTCGGGGAGTTATGGCTACACCTTC.

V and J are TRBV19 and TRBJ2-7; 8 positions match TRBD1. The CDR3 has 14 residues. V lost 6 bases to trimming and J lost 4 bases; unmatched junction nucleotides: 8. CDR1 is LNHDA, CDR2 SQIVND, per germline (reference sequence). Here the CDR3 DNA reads TGTGCCAGTAGCAACAGGGGGGAGTTATACGAGCAGTACTTC. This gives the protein CASSNRGELYEQYF.

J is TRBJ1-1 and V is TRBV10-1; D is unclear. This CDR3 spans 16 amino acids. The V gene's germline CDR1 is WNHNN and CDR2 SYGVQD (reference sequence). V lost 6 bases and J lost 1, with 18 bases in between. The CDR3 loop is CASSRGDKRRNTEAFF. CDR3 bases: TGCGCCAGCAGCCGGGGAGACAAAAGGCGGAACACTGAAGCTTTCTTT.

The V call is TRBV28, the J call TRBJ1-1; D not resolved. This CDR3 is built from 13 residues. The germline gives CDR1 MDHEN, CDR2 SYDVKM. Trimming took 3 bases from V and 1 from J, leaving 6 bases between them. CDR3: CASSFSRNTEAFF. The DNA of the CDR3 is TGTGCCAGCAGTTTTAGCAGGAACACTGAAGCTTTCTTT.

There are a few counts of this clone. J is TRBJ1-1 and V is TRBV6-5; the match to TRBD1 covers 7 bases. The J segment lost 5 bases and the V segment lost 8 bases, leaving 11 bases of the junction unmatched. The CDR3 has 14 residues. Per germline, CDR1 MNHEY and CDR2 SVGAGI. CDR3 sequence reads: CASRNRQGLTEAFF. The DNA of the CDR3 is TGTGCCAGCCGTAACAGACAGGGATTAACTGAAGCTTTCTTT.

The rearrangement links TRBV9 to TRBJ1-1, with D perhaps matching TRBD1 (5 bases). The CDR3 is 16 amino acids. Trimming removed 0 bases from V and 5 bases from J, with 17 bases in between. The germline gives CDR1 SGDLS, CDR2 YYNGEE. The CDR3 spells CASSVGGRASKTEAFF. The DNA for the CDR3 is TGTGCCAGCAGCGTAGGTGGCAGGGCGTCCAAAACTGAAGCTTTCTTT. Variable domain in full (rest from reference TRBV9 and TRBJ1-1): DSGVTQTPKHLITATGQRVTLRCSPRSGDLSVYWYQQSLDQGLQFLIQYYNGEERAKGNILERFSAQQFPDLHSELNLSSLELGDSALYFCASSVGGRASKTEAFFGQGTRLTVV.

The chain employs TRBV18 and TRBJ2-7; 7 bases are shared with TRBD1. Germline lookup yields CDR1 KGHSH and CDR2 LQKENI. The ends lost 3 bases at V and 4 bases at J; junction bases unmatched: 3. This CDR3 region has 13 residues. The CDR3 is CASSPQTGYEQYF. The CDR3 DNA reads TGTGCCAGCTCACCCCAGACAGGGTACGAGCAGTACTTC. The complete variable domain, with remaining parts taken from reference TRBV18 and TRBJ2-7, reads NAGVMQNPRHLVRRRGQEARLRCSPMKGHSHVYWYRQLPEEGLKFMVYLQKENIIDESGMPKERFSAEFPKEGPSILRIQQVVRGDSAAYFCASSPQTGYEQYFGPGTRLTVT.

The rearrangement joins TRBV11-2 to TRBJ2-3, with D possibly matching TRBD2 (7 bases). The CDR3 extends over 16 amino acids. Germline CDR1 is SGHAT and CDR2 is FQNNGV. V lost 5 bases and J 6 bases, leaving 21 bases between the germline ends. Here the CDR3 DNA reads TGTGCCAGCAGCACCCGAAGCCGGGGGGCCTACGATACGCAGTATTTT. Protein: CASSTRSRGAYDTQYF.

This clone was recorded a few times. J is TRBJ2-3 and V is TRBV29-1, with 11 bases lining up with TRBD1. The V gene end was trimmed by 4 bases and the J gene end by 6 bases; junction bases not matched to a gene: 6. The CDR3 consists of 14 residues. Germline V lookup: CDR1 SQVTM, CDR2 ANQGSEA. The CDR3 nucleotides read TGCAGCGTTGGAAGGACAGGGGGCTTCGATACGCAGTATTTT. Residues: CSVGRTGGFDTQYF.

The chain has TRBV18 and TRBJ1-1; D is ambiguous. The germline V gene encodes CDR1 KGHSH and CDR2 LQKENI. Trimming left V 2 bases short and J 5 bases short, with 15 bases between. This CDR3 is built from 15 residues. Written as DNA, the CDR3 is TGTGCCAGCTCACCATATGCAGTCCAAGAAACTGAAGCTTTCTTT. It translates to CASSPYAVQETEAFF. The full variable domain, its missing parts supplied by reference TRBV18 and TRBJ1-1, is NAGVMQNPRHLVRRRGQEARLRCSPMKGHSHVYWYRQLPEEGLKFMVYLQKENIIDESGMPKERFSAEFPKEGPSILRIQQVVRGDSAAYFCASSPYAVQETEAFFGQGTRLTVV.

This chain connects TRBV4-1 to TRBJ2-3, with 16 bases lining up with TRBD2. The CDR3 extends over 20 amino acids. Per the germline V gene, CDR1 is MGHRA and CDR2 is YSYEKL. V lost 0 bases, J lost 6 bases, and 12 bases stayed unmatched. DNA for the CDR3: TGCGCCAGCAGCCAAGATCCGACACCGGGACTAGCGGGGGGGCCGGATACGCAGTATTTT. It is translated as CASSQDPTPGLAGGPDTQYF.